Presented here are 10 T cell receptor beta chains from one specimen sequenced in a study of blood T cell repertoires in COVID-19. Repertoires were generated with immunoSEQ multiplex PCR, while TCRdb's copy carries only in-frame clones and drops some. The sample has fewer than 650,000 clones, around 90% seen once. Source material: peripheral blood. All receptors derive from a woman aged 45-59 years with COVID-19, enrolled during active disease.

On this clone itself: This sample also contains other DNA sequences that code for the same CDR3. This chain links TRBV19 with TRBJ1-4; 7 bases align to TRBD1. The CDR3 runs 12 residues. Germline V gives CDR1 LNHDA, CDR2 SQIVND (reference sequence). V gave up 6 bases and J gave up 6 bases; unmatched junction bases: 1. CDR3 nucleotides: TGTGCCAGTAGCCAGGGGGATGAAAAACTGTTTTTT. Encoded protein: CASSQGDEKLFF.

The chain carries TRBV2 and TRBJ2-3, with D possibly TRBD1 on 6 matching bases. The germline gives CDR1 SNHLY, CDR2 FYNNEI. Trimming left V 7 bases short and J 2 bases short, with 10 bases between. This CDR3 has 13 amino acids. The CDR3 is CASNRVYTDTQYF. As DNA, the CDR3 is TGTGCCAGCAACAGGGTATACACAGATACGCAGTATTTT.

The genes are TRBV2 and TRBJ2-2, with D tentatively TRBD2 (5 bases). The germline V gene has CDR1 SNHLY and CDR2 FYNNEI. Trimming pared 3 bases from V and 2 bases from J, leaving 10 bases between. The CDR3 extends over 15 amino acids. The CDR3 region is CASSEERINTGELFF. The CDR3 coding sequence is TGTGCCAGCAGTGAGGAGCGGATTAACACCGGGGAGCTGTTTTTT. Drawing the rest from reference TRBV2 and TRBJ2-2, the complete variable domain is EPEVTQTPSHQVTQMGQEVILRCVPISNHLYFYWYRQILGQKVEFLVSFYNNEISEKSEIFDDQFSVERPDGSNFTLKIRSTKLEDSAMYFCASSEERINTGELFFGEGSRLTVL.

This clone was counted once. The chain recombines TRBV19 with TRBJ2-5; 8 nucleotides align to TRBD1. Germline CDR1 LNHDA, CDR2 SQIVND (reference sequence). Trimming at V came to 5 bases and at J to 5 bases, leaving 7 bases not matched to a gene. The CDR3 consists of 14 residues. The CDR3 bases are TGTGCCAGTAGTCCCGGACAGGGTTTGGAGACCCAGTACTTC. It is translated as CASSPGQGLETQYF. The complete variable domain, with remaining parts taken from reference TRBV19 and TRBJ2-5, reads DGGITQSPKYLFRKEGQNVTLSCEQNLNHDAMYWYRQDPGQGLRLIYYSQIVNDFQKGDIAEGYSVSREKKESFPLTVTSAQKNPTAFYLCASSPGQGLETQYFGPGTRLLVL.

V gene TRBV4-2 combines with J gene TRBJ2-7, with TRBD2 matching over 12 bases. Trimming cost V 1 base and J 1 base; bases outside gene matches: 5. Germline CDR1 and CDR2: LGHNA and YNFKEQ. This CDR3 region has 17 residues. The CDR3 loop is CASSQVRTSGVSYEQYF. CDR3 DNA: TGTGCCAGCAGCCAAGTTCGGACTAGCGGGGTTTCCTACGAGCAGTACTTC.

For this clone: This sample also contains other DNA sequences that code for the same CDR3. The genes are TRBV5-1 and TRBJ1-2; D gene unclear. From germline, CDR1 is SGHRS and CDR2 YFSETQ. The CDR3 spans 15 residues. Trimming cost V 2 bases and J 2 bases, with 13 bases left between them. As DNA, the CDR3 is TGCGCCAGCAGCTTAGTGGGAGATACCAACTATGGCTACACCTTC. Its translation is CASSLVGDTNYGYTF.

The gene calls are TRBV2 and TRBJ1-2; D perhaps matches TRBD1 (6 bases). This CDR3 contains 13 residues. CDR1 SNHLY and CDR2 FYNNEI come from the germline V gene. V was pared by 3 bases and J by 5 bases, with 10 bases between. The CDR3 region is CASSDRGRYGYTF. CDR3 DNA sequence: TGTGCCAGCAGTGACAGGGGTCGGTATGGCTACACCTTC.

The gene calls are TRBV4-1 and TRBJ2-3, with 11 bases lining up with TRBD2. Per germline, CDR1 MGHRA and CDR2 YSYEKL. J was trimmed by 1 base and V by 5 bases; bases with no gene match: 8. This CDR3 spans 17 amino acids. As DNA, the CDR3 is TGCGCCAGCAGCTACAAAATAGCGGGGGGGCGCACAGATACGCAGTATTTT. Its protein product is CASSYKIAGGRTDTQYF.

The rearrangement uses TRBV19 and TRBJ2-2, with 7 positions matching TRBD1. CDR1 and CDR2 (germline): LNHDA, SQIVND (reference sequence). This CDR3 spans 14 amino acids. Trimming cost V 8 bases and J 5 bases; bases outside gene matches: 8. CDR3 DNA: TGTGCCAGTGGAAGGGGGACAGTGACCGGGGAGCTGTTTTTT. Translation: CASGRGTVTGELFF. The full variable domain, rest sourced from reference TRBV19 and TRBJ2-2, is DGGITQSPKYLFRKEGQNVTLSCEQNLNHDAMYWYRQDPGQGLRLIYYSQIVNDFQKGDIAEGYSVSREKKESFPLTVTSAQKNPTAFYLCASGRGTVTGELFFGEGSRLTVL.

The genes are TRBV10-1 and TRBJ1-1; no reliable D call. The CDR3 is made up of 16 amino acids. Looked up from germline, CDR1 is WNHNN and CDR2 is SYGVQD (reference sequence). Deletions cut 6 bases from V and 2 bases from J, with 19 bases between. CDR3 in amino acids: CASSGRGSGENTEAFF. The CDR3 region has the DNA TGCGCCAGCAGCGGCCGGGGAAGCGGAGAAAACACTGAAGCTTTCTTT.